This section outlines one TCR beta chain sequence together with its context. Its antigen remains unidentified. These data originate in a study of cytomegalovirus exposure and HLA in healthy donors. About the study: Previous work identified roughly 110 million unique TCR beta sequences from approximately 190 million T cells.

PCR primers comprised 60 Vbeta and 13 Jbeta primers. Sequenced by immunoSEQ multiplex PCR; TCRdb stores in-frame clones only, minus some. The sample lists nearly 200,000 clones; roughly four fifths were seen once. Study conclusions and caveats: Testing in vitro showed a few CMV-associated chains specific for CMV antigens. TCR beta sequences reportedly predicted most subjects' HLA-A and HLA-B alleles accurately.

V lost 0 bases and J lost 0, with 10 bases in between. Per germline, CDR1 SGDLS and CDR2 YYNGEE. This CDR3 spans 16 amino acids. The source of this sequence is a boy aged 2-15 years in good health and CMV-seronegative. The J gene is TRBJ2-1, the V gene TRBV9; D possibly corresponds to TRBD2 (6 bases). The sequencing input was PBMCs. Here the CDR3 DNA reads TGTGCCAGCAGCGTAGACTCCGGGGGCTCCTACAATGAGCAGTTCTTC. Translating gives CASSVDSGGSYNEQFF.